A single sample gave rise to the 14 T cell receptor beta chains below, sequenced in a study of blood T cell repertoires in COVID-19. Produced via immunoSEQ multiplex PCR; TCRdb's table is partial and in-frame only. Of more than 250,000 clones listed, roughly 84% are singletons. The sequenced material came from peripheral blood. The receptors were sampled from a man in his forties or fifties with active or convalescent COVID-19.

The genes are TRBV19 and TRBJ1-4; possible D gene TRBD1, 5 bases. The CDR3 has 14 residues. V shed 7 bases and J shed 4 bases, with 13 bases lying between them. Germline V gene sequence: CDR1 LNHDA, CDR2 SQIVND (reference sequence). CDR3 sequence: CASTDSWGNEKLFF. DNA for the CDR3: TGTGCCAGTACCGACAGTTGGGGTAATGAAAAACTGTTTTTT.

This clone was seen a single time. The chain carries TRBV5-4 and TRBJ2-7; TRBD1 matches 7 bases. This CDR3 region has 14 residues. The V segment lost 0 bases and the J segment 3 bases; nucleotides outside the gene matches: 3. Germline CDR1 reads SGHNT; CDR2 reads YYREEE (reference sequence). The CDR3 reads CASSLVGDSYEQYF. The CDR3 DNA sequence: TGTGCCAGCAGCTTGGTGGGGGACAGCTACGAGCAGTACTTC. Filled out from reference TRBV5-4 and TRBJ2-7, the complete variable domain reads ETGVTQSPTHLIKTRGQQVTLRCSSQSGHNTVSWYQQALGQGPQFIFQYYREEENGRGNFPPRFSGLQFPNYSSELNVNALELDDSALYLCASSLVGDSYEQYFGPGTRLTVT.

This sequence joins TRBV4-2 and TRBJ1-4, with 7 bases identical to TRBD1. V was pared by 1 base and J by 4 bases, with 12 bases of the junction left unmatched. CDR1 is LGHNA, CDR2 YNFKEQ, per germline. The CDR3 is made up of 18 amino acids. The CDR3 sequence is CASSQGPILQGLNEKLFF. DNA for the CDR3: TGTGCCAGCAGCCAAGGACCGATTTTACAGGGGCTTAATGAAAAACTGTTTTTT.

This clone was observed a few times. The genes are TRBV30 and TRBJ2-7; the D gene is possibly TRBD1 (6 bases). The CDR3 has 15 amino acids. CDR1 and CDR2 from the germline V gene are GTSNPN and SVGIG (reference sequence). V lost 2 bases, J lost 2 bases, and 16 bases lay in between. The CDR3 here is CAWSFGQSVTYEQYF. Here the CDR3 DNA reads TGTGCCTGGAGTTTCGGACAGAGTGTAACCTACGAGCAGTACTTC.

This sequence joins TRBV30 and TRBJ1-2; D possibly corresponds to TRBD1 (5 bases). Germline lookup yields CDR1 GTSNPN and CDR2 SVGIG (reference sequence). Trimming removed 7 bases at V and 14 bases at J, with 29 bases between. The length of the CDR3 is 14 residues. The CDR3 sequence: CASQNPGFFNGGTF. For the CDR3, the DNA is TGTGCCTCACAAAACCCCGGATTCTTTAATGGGGGGACCTTC.

CDR3 nucleotide sequence: TGTGCCATCAGTGATTATAGCGGGAGGGCCCGGAATGAGCAGTTCTTC. Its protein product is CAISDYSGRARNEQFF. V is TRBV10-3 and J is TRBJ2-1; 11 positions agree with TRBD2. This CDR3 has 16 residues. V shed 3 bases, J shed 7 bases, and the junction held 8 bases outside the gene matches. Germline CDR1 and CDR2: ENHRY and SYGVKD.

This CDR3 is CASSLDASLNTEAFF. The CDR3 region has the DNA TGTGCCAGCAGCTTGGATGCCAGTTTGAACACTGAAGCTTTCTTT. The J gene is TRBJ1-1, the V gene TRBV5-5, with D unresolved. The CDR3 is 15 amino acids. V lost 0 bases, J lost 0 bases, and 9 bases lay in between. Germline CDR1 SGHKS, CDR2 YYEKEE (reference sequence).

V gene TRBV7-3 combines with J gene TRBJ1-6; D is uncertain. CDR1 is SGHTA and CDR2 is FQGTGA in the germline V gene. This CDR3 region has 13 residues. The V gene lost 5 bases and the J gene lost 8 bases, with 10 bases spanning the gap. The CDR3 region is CASSPSIDSPLHF. CDR3 in DNA: TGTGCCAGCAGCCCCTCTATTGATTCACCCCTCCACTTT.

This sequence joins TRBV7-6 and TRBJ1-5, with no clear D. The CDR3 extends over 13 amino acids. Trimming cost V 4 bases and J 10 bases, with 14 bases left between them. Germline V gives CDR1 SGHVS, CDR2 FNYEAQ. The CDR3 loop reads CASSSTTGAPQHF. The CDR3 nucleotides are TGTGCCAGCAGCTCGACGACGGGTGCCCCCCAGCATTTT. The complete variable domain, with remaining parts taken from reference TRBV7-6 and TRBJ1-5, reads GAGVSQSPRYKVTKRGQDVALRCDPISGHVSLYWYRQALGQGPEFLTYFNYEAQQDKSGLPNDRFSAERPEGSISTLTIQRTEQRDSAMYRCASSSTTGAPQHFGDGTRLSIL.

The chain is built from TRBV4-3 and TRBJ1-2; D is undetermined. The V end was cut by 4 bases, the J end by 10 bases, with 16 bases between. CDR3 length: 13 residues. The germline CDR1 and CDR2 sequences are LGHNA and YSLEER. DNA of the CDR3: TGCGCCAGCAGCCTAATACCCCTGAACATCTACACCTTC. Translated, it gives CASSLIPLNIYTF.

V and J are TRBV4-3 and TRBJ1-6; 8 nucleotides agree with TRBD1. Trimming at V came to 4 bases and at J to 0 bases, leaving 11 bases not matched to a gene. CDR3 length: 19 residues. The germline V gene has CDR1 LGHNA and CDR2 YSLEER. The CDR3 DNA sequence: TGCGCCAGCAGCCCGGCTCCCCACAGGGGGAGCTCCTATAATTCACCCCTCCACTTT. Its protein is CASSPAPHRGSSYNSPLHF.

This clone appeared once. The chain joins TRBV7-9 to TRBJ2-3, with D possibly TRBD2 on 5 matching bases. Per germline, CDR1 SEHNR and CDR2 FQNEAQ (reference sequence). This CDR3 is 14 amino acids long. V lost 5 bases to trimming and J lost 0 bases, with 9 bases between them. CDR3 in amino acids: CASSTRSSTDTQYF. CDR3 DNA sequence: TGTGCCAGCAGCACTAGATCTAGCACAGATACGCAGTATTTT.

J is TRBJ2-1 and V is TRBV18, with D possibly matching TRBD2 (5 bases). CDR1 is KGHSH, CDR2 LQKENI, per germline. V dropped 3 bases and J dropped 1 base, with 16 bases sitting between them. The CDR3 loop spans 17 amino acids. CDR3 sequence reads: CASSPQPARASYNEQFF. CDR3 in DNA: TGTGCCAGCTCACCCCAACCCGCGAGGGCTTCCTACAATGAGCAGTTCTTC. Full variable domain (outside the CDR3, taken from reference TRBV18 and TRBJ2-1): NAGVMQNPRHLVRRRGQEARLRCSPMKGHSHVYWYRQLPEEGLKFMVYLQKENIIDESGMPKERFSAEFPKEGPSILRIQQVVRGDSAAYFCASSPQPARASYNEQFFGPGTRLTVL.

The V and J genes are TRBV19 and TRBJ1-3; 9 bases align to TRBD1. The ends lost 5 bases at V and 0 bases at J; junction bases unmatched: 2. CDR3 length: 15 amino acids. Per germline, CDR1 LNHDA and CDR2 SQIVND (reference sequence). The CDR3 nucleotides are TGTGCCAGTAGTCGGACAGGGGACTCTGGAAACACCATATATTTT. Its protein product is CASSRTGDSGNTIYF.